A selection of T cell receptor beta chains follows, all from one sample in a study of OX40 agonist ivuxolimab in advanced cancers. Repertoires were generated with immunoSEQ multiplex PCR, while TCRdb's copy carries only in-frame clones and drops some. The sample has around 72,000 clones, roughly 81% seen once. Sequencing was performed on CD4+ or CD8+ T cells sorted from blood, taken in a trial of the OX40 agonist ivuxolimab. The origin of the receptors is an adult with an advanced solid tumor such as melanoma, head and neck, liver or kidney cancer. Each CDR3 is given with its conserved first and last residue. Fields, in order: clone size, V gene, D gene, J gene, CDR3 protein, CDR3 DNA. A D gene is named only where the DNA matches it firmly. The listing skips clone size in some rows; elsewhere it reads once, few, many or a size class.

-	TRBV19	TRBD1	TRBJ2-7	CASSIGQGTEQYF	TGTGCCAGTAGTATTGGACAGGGCACCGAGCAGTACTTC
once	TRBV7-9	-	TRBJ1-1	CASSPHQEGTEAFF	TGTGCCAGCAGCCCTCACCAAGAGGGCACTGAAGCTTTCTTT
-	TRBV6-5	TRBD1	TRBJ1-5	CASSTTGGGQPQHF	TGTGCCAGCAGTACGACAGGGGGTGGTCAGCCCCAGCATTTT
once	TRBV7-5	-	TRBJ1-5	CARSLARQAGSNQPQHF	TGTGCCAGAAGCTTAGCGCGACAGGCGGGTAGCAATCAGCCCCAGCATTTT
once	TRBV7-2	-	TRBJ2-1	CASSLPRDSSSYNEQFF	TGTGCCAGCAGCTTACCTAGGGACTCCAGCTCCTACAATGAGCAGTTCTTC
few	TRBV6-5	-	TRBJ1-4	CASSYSLASAGEKLFF	TGTGCCAGCAGTTACTCACTCGCCTCGGCGGGGGAAAAACTGTTTTTT
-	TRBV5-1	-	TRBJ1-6	CASSLGQHSPLHF	TGCGCCAGCAGCTTGGGGCAGCATTCACCCCTCCACTTT
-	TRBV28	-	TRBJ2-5	CASSLRTGGGETQYF	TGTGCCAGCAGTTTGCGGACCGGTGGCGGGGAGACCCAGTACTTC
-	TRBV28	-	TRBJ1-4	CASSSQGYNEKLFF	TGTGCCAGCAGTTCGCAGGGGTATAATGAAAAACTGTTTTTT
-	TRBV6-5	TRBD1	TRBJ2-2	CATPGQGTSTGELFF	TGTGCCACCCCAGGACAGGGAACTAGCACCGGGGAGCTGTTTTTT
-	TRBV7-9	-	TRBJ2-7	CASSLDYHEQYF	TGTGCCAGCAGCTTAGACTACCACGAGCAGTACTTC
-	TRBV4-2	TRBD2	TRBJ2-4	CASSQVLGGSLQNIQYF	TGTGCCAGCAGCCAGGTACTGGGCGGGAGCCTCCAAAACATTCAGTACTTC
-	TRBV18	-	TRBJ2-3	CASSPAGVATDTQYF	TGTGCCAGCTCACCGGCCGGGGTAGCCACAGATACGCAGTATTTT
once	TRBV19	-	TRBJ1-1	CASSIRRQNTEAFF	TGTGCCAGTAGTATTAGGCGCCAGAACACTGAAGCTTTCTTT
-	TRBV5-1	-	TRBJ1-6	CASSLGQDNSPLHF	TGCGCCAGCAGCTTAGGGCAAGATAATTCACCCCTCCACTTT
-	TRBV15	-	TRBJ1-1	CATSREGGHTEAFF	TGTGCCACCAGCAGAGAGGGCGGGCACACTGAAGCTTTCTTT
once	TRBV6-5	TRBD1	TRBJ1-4	CASRLQGLDEKLFF	TGTGCCAGCAGACTACAGGGGTTGGACGAAAAACTGTTTTTT
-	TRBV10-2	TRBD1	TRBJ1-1	CASRNRGGNTEAFF	TGCGCCAGCAGGAACAGGGGGGGGAACACTGAAGCTTTCTTT
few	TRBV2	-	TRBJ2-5	CASSEARAGETQYF	TGTGCCAGCAGTGAAGCGCGGGCGGGAGAGACCCAGTACTTC
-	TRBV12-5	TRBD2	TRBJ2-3	CASGPTTQREDTDTQYF	TGTGCTAGTGGTCCCACCACGCAGCGGGAGGACACAGATACGCAGTATTTT
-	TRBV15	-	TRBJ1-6	CATSRDAGWSPLHF	TGTGCCACCAGCAGAGACGCGGGCTGGTCACCCCTCCACTTT
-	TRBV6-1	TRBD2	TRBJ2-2	CASRLAGDVGELFF	TGTGCCAGCCGGCTAGCGGGAGATGTCGGGGAGCTGTTTTTT
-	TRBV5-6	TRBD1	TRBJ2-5	CASSLVGQGVKTQYF	TGTGCCAGCAGCTTGGTGGGACAGGGAGTAAAGACCCAGTACTTC
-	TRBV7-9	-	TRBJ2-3	CASSLIYGSTDTQYF	TGTGCCAGCAGCTTAATCTACGGTAGCACAGATACGCAGTATTTT
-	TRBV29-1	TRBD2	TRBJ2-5	CSVGGGRGETQYF	TGCAGCGTTGGAGGAGGGAGGGGAGAGACCCAGTACTTC
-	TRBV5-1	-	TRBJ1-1	CASSREGNTEAFF	TGCGCCAGCAGCCGGGAGGGGAACACTGAAGCTTTCTTT
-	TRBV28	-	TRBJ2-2	CASSFRGGRAFGELFF	TGTGCCAGCAGTTTTAGGGGAGGAAGGGCCTTCGGGGAGCTGTTTTTT
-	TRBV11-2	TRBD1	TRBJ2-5	CASSLAWDRVREETQYF	TGTGCCAGCAGCTTAGCCTGGGACAGGGTACGGGAAGAGACCCAGTACTTC
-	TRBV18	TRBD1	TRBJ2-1	CASSPMGQGNEQFF	TGTGCCAGCTCACCAATGGGACAGGGGAATGAGCAGTTCTTC
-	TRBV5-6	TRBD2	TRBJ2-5	CASSYAAGTSGRRETQYF	TGTGCCAGCAGTTACGCCGCCGGGACTAGCGGGAGAAGAGAGACCCAGTACTTC
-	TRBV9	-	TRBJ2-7	CARSPREDYEQYF	TGTGCCAGATCCCCCAGGGAGGACTACGAGCAGTACTTC
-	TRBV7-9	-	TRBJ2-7	CASSLDGPYEQYF	TGTGCCAGCAGCTTGGACGGGCCCTACGAGCAGTACTTC
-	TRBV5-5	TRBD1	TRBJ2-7	CASRTGQGSSYEQYF	TGTGCCAGCAGAACGGGACAGGGGAGCTCCTACGAGCAGTACTTC
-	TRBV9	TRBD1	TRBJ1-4	CASSRTGGNEKLFF	TGTGCCAGCAGCCGGACAGGGGGTAATGAAAAACTGTTTTTT
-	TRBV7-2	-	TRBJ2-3	CASSLTEGTDTQYF	TGTGCCAGCAGCTTGACAGAGGGCACAGATACGCAGTATTTT